These T cell receptor beta chains were read from a single sample in a study of radiation and T cells in renal cell carcinoma. The table came from immunoSEQ multiplex PCR; TCRdb's copy has only in-frame clones and leaves some out. This sample carries approximately 120,000 clones, 81% of them seen once, and the ten largest clones take 5% to 6.5%. The input for sequencing was blood, taken from a patient whose treatment included radiotherapy and nephrectomy. Receptors originate from a man in his fifties or sixties with renal cell carcinoma. Both conserved end residues are part of each CDR3. The D gene is left open where the match is weak. Clone size is shown for a subset of rows, as once, few, many or a class of expanded clone.

CDR3 protein | CDR3 DNA | V gene | clone size | J gene | D gene
CASSLERWEGEQYF | TGTGCCAGCAGCTTAGAACGGTGGGAGGGTGAGCAGTACTTC | TRBV7-2 | NA | TRBJ2-7 | TRBD2
CASSDTSGVTQYF | TGTGCCAGCAGTGATACTAGCGGGGTCACTCAGTACTTC | TRBV2 | NA | TRBJ2-4 | TRBD2
CASSAPGQSYEQYF | TGTGCCAGCAGTGCGCCGGGACAGAGCTACGAGCAGTACTTC | TRBV6-1 | NA | TRBJ2-7 | TRBD1
CASGLVYSEQYF | TGTGCTAGTGGTTTGGTCTATTCGGAGCAGTACTTC | TRBV12-5 | once | TRBJ2-7 | NA
CASSLTGGAEDTQYF | TGCGCCAGCAGCTTGACAGGGGGCGCAGAAGATACGCAGTATTTT | TRBV5-1 | NA | TRBJ2-3 | TRBD1
CASSYSGTGGMNEQFF | TGTGCCAGCAGTTACTCCGGGACAGGGGGCATGAATGAGCAGTTCTTC | TRBV6-5 | NA | TRBJ2-1 | TRBD1
CASSPPGSLGNTIYF | TGTGCCAGCAGTCCGCCGGGATCATTGGGAAACACCATATATTTT | TRBV6-5 | NA | TRBJ1-3 | NA
CASSGNRDTQYF | TGTGCCAGCAGTGGCAATCGGGATACGCAGTATTTT | TRBV2 | NA | TRBJ2-3 | NA
CASSIVPGNSPLHF | TGTGCCAGTAGTATTGTGCCGGGGAATTCACCCCTCCACTTT | TRBV19 | NA | TRBJ1-6 | NA
CASSLAGGLDPRETQYF | TGCGCCAGCAGCTTGGCTGGAGGACTCGACCCTCGTGAGACCCAGTACTTC | TRBV5-1 | NA | TRBJ2-5 | NA
CASSLRGGGDTQYF | TGTGCCAGCAGCTTAAGGGGGGGCGGAGATACGCAGTATTTT | TRBV7-9 | NA | TRBJ2-3 | NA
CASSETNVPGIYTF | TGTGCCAGCAGTGAAACAAACGTACCAGGGATCTACACCTTC | TRBV6-1 | NA | TRBJ1-2 | NA
CATQRTTNEKLFF | TGTGCCACCCAGAGGACAACTAATGAAAAACTGTTTTTT | TRBV6-5 | once | TRBJ1-4 | NA
CASSLTGGTEAFF | TGTGCCAGCAGCTTAACAGGGGGCACTGAAGCTTTCTTT | TRBV11-2 | few | TRBJ1-1 | TRBD1
CASSFTGTSNNEQFF | TGTGCCAGCAGCTTTACCGGGACTAGCAATAATGAGCAGTTCTTC | TRBV7-3 | once | TRBJ2-1 | TRBD2
CASSVGQGGRNQPQHF | TGTGCCAGCAGCGTAGGACAGGGGGGGAGAAATCAGCCCCAGCATTTT | TRBV9 | few | TRBJ1-5 | TRBD1
CASSFYGSSEQFF | TGTGCCAGCAGTTTCTACGGGAGCAGTGAGCAGTTCTTC | TRBV27 | NA | TRBJ2-1 | NA
CASSLYADTQYF | TGTGCCAGCAGCTTATATGCTGATACGCAGTATTTT | TRBV7-3 | once | TRBJ2-3 | NA
CASSLFAANGYTF | TGTGCCAGCAGTTTATTTGCAGCGAATGGCTACACCTTC | TRBV28 | NA | TRBJ1-2 | NA
CASSTTGAGTEAFF | TGCGCCAGCAGCACGACAGGGGCTGGGACTGAAGCTTTCTTT | TRBV5-1 | NA | TRBJ1-1 | TRBD1
CASSVAGGQETQYF | TGTGCCAGCAGCGTAGCAGGCGGGCAAGAGACCCAGTACTTC | TRBV9 | NA | TRBJ2-5 | NA
CASSLGLAENNEQFF | TGTGCCAGCAGCTTGGGACTAGCGGAAAACAATGAGCAGTTCTTC | TRBV7-3 | NA | TRBJ2-1 | TRBD2
CASSLGNRGLGYGYTF | TGTGCCAGCAGCTTAGGGAACAGGGGGCTGGGCTATGGCTACACCTTC | TRBV7-8 | NA | TRBJ1-2 | TRBD1
CASSEALLGSGGNEQFF | TGTGCCAGCAGTGAAGCGCTTCTTGGTAGCGGGGGAAATGAGCAGTTCTTC | TRBV6-1 | NA | TRBJ2-1 | TRBD2
CASSLIGELFF | TGTGCCAGCAGCTTAATCGGGGAGCTGTTTTTT | TRBV7-8 | NA | TRBJ2-2 | NA
CARHRTSANYGYTF | TGTGCCAGACACCGGACTTCGGCTAACTATGGCTACACCTTC | TRBV6-1 | once | TRBJ1-2 | NA
CASSLRGADETQYF | TGCGCCAGCAGCTTGCGGGGGGCTGATGAGACCCAGTACTTC | TRBV5-1 | NA | TRBJ2-5 | NA